This T cell receptor beta chain originates from a study of blood T cell repertoires in COVID-19. Across the whole study: Sources were T cells, B-cell-depleted T cells, or PBMCs; the material itself was cDNA or gDNA.

Here immunoSEQ multiplex PCR was the method, and the copy in TCRdb shows in-frame clones only, minus some. The table lists 55,000 to 85,000 clones, about 73% of them singletons. Sequences were obtained from peripheral blood. This TCR derives from a man aged 60 to 75 with acute or convalescent COVID-19.

The CDR3 DNA reads TGCGCCAGCAGCCAAGGAATTAGCGGGGGGGCCCAAGAGACCCAGTACTTC. Translating gives CASSQGISGGAQETQYF. V is TRBV4-1 and J is TRBJ2-5, with TRBD2 matching 11 bases. The V gene's germline CDR1 is MGHRA and CDR2 YSYEKL. This CDR3 has 17 amino acids. Trimming at V came to 1 base and at J to 1 base, leaving 5 bases not matched to a gene.